The 5 T cell receptor beta chains in this list originate from one sample, sequenced in a study of cytomegalovirus exposure and HLA in healthy donors. Use of 60 Vbeta and 13 Jbeta primers characterized the PCR. Profiled with immunoSEQ multiplex PCR; TCRdb holds only in-frame clones, not every one. This sample has 150,000 to 200,000 clones, with around 77% found just once. Sequenced sample: PBMCs. These TCRs come from a man under 40 in good health and CMV-seronegative.

V usage is TRBV28 and J usage is TRBJ2-5; D may be TRBD2 (5 bases). The J call may be wrong; the DNA end is better matched by TRBJ2-7. Germline CDR1 reads MDHEN; CDR2 reads SYDVKM. The CDR3 length is 12 residues. In DNA form, the CDR3 reads TGTGCCAGCAGCTTCAGGACTTACGAGCAGTACTTC. This sequence encodes CASSFRTYEQYF.

The V and J genes are TRBV28 and TRBJ2-5; TRBD1 agrees at 10 bases. Trimming took 6 bases from V and 7 from J; bases not matched to a gene: 5. Germline-derived CDR1 and CDR2 are MDHEN and SYDVKM. CDR3 length: 13 amino acids. The CDR3 reads CASSPGQGLTQYF. In DNA form, the CDR3 reads TGTGCCAGCAGCCCGGGACAGGGGTTGACCCAGTACTTC.

The chain couples TRBV6-1 to TRBJ1-1; no firm D call. CDR3 size: 15 residues. V gave up 6 bases and J gave up 0 bases, with 14 bases separating them. CDR1 MNHNS and CDR2 SASEGT come from the germline V gene. This CDR3 is CASSRGRGVNTEAFF. The CDR3 DNA follows: TGTGCCAGCAGCCGCGGGCGCGGGGTGAACACTGAAGCTTTCTTT.

V gene TRBV29-1 combines with J gene TRBJ1-4; possible D gene TRBD1, 5 bases. V was shortened by 1 base and J by 7 bases, with 25 bases between the two germline ends. Per the germline V gene, CDR1 is SQVTM and CDR2 is ANQGSEA. CDR3 length equals 18 residues. Here the CDR3 DNA reads TGCAGCGTTGAAGGGTTCGGGGGTCCTGGAAAATACATTGAAAAACTGTTTTTT. Its translation is CSVEGFGGPGKYIEKLFF.

The chain joins TRBV19 to TRBJ2-5, with a possible D match to TRBD1 (6 bases). V gave up 3 bases and J gave up 5 bases, with 10 bases separating them. The germline V gene has CDR1 LNHDA and CDR2 SQIVND (reference sequence). This CDR3 is 13 amino acids long. CDR3 amino acids: CASSIIRGETQYF. The CDR3 DNA reads TGTGCCAGTAGTATCATTAGGGGGGAGACCCAGTACTTC.